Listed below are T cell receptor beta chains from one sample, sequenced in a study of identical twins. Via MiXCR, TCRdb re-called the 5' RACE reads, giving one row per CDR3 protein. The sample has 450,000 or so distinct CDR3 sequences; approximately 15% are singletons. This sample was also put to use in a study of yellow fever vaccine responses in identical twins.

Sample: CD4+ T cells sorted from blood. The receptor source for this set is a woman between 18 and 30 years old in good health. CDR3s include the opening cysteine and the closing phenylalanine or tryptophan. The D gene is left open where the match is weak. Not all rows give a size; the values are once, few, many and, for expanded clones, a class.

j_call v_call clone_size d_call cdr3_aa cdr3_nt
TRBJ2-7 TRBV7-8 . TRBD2 CASSSTLRSGRGSYEQYF TGTGCCAGCAGCTCCACACTTAGAAGCGGGAGGGGTTCCTACGAGCAGTACTTC
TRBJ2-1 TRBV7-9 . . CASSLTGATANEQFF TGTGCCAGCAGCTTAACAGGTGCGACGGCAAATGAGCAGTTCTTC
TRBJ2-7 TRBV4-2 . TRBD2 CASSQETSGVYEQYF TGTGCCAGCAGCCAAGAAACTAGCGGGGTATACGAGCAGTACTTC
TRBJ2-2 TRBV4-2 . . CASSQAGEIRGGELFF TGTGCCAGCAGCCAAGCTGGGGAAATACGAGGGGGGGAGCTGTTTTTT
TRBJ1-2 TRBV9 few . CASSAGGVQGHYGYTF TGTGCCAGCAGCGCGGGAGGGGTCCAGGGCCACTATGGCTACACCTTC
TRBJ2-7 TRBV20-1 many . CSARNSYEQYF TGCAGCGCACGTAACAGCTACGAGCAGTACTTC
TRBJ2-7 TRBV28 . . CASSAPRSPQKRGEQYF TGTGCCAGCAGTGCCCCCCGATCCCCACAAAAGCGCGGCGAGCAGTACTTC
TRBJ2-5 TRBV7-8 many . CASSFEKTVQETQYF TGTGCCAGCAGCTTCGAAAAAACAGTTCAAGAGACCCAGTACTTC
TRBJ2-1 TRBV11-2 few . CASSSEGAGYNEQFF TGTGCCAGCAGCTCGGAGGGGGCCGGCTACAATGAGCAGTTCTTC
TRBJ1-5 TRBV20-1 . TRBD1 CSATGGHNQPQHF TGCAGTGCTACAGGGGGACATAATCAGCCCCAGCATTTT
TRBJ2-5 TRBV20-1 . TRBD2 CSAERLAGDETQYF TGCAGTGCTGAGAGACTAGCGGGAGATGAGACCCAGTACTTC
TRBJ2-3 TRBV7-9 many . CASSPRDRYTDTQYF TGTGCCAGCAGCCCCCGGGACCGGTACACAGATACGCAGTATTTT
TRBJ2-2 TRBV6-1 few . CASRPTGYTGELFF TGTGCCAGCAGACCCACAGGGTACACCGGGGAGCTGTTTTTT
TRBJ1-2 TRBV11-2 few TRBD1 CASSDRGDGYTF TGTGCCAGCAGCGACAGGGGGGATGGCTACACCTTC
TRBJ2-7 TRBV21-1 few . CASSKVDQVTEQYF TGTGCCAGCAGCAAAGTGGATCAGGTGACCGAGCAGTACTTC
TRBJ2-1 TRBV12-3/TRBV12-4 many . CASSLARSNNEQFF TGTGCCAGCAGTTTAGCGAGGAGTAACAATGAGCAGTTCTTC
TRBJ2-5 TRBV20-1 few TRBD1 CSAAQRDRGDETQYF TGCAGTGCTGCCCAGAGGGACAGGGGGGACGAGACCCAGTACTTC
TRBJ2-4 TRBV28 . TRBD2 CASSNWEGGKNIQYF TGTGCCAGCTCCAACTGGGAGGGAGGTAAAAACATTCAGTACTTC
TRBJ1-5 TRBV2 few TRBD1 CASSFKVADRKHF TGTGCCAGCAGTTTTAAGGTTGCGGACAGGAAACATTTT
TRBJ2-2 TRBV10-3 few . CAISGTDHTGELFF TGTGCCATCAGTGGGACAGACCACACCGGGGAGCTGTTTTTT
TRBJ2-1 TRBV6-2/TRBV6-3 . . CASSYSLGRACFHEQFF TGTGCCAGCAGTTACTCCTTAGGGCGGGCGTGCTTCCATGAGCAGTTCTTC
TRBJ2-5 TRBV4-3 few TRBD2 CASSQDPWASGGQETQYF TGCGCCAGCAGCCAAGATCCATGGGCTAGCGGAGGACAAGAGACCCAGTACTTC
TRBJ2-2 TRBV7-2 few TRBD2 CASSPGGSGSTGELFF TGTGCCAGCAGCCCCGGGGGGAGCGGGAGCACCGGGGAGCTGTTTTTT
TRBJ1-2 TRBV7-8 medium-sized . CASSKGDGNYGYTF TGTGCCAGCAGCAAGGGCGACGGGAACTATGGCTACACCTTC
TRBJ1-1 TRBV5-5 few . CASLKGVRNTEAFF TGTGCCAGCTTAAAGGGGGTAAGGAACACTGAAGCTTTCTTT
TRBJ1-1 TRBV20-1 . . CSVVPNTEAFF TGCAGTGTTGTCCCGAACACTGAAGCTTTCTTT
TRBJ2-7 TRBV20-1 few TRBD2 CSARVLAGHEQYF TGCAGTGCTAGAGTCCTAGCGGGCCACGAGCAGTACTTC
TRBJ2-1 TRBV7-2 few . CASSLRGHNEQFF TGTGCCAGCAGCCTCCGGGGCCACAATGAGCAGTTCTTC
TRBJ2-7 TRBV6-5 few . CASSYDIPKDYEQYF TGTGCCAGCAGTTACGATATCCCGAAGGACTACGAGCAGTACTTC
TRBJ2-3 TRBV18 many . CASSPTSTDTQYF TGTGCCAGCAGCCCTACTAGCACAGATACGCAGTATTTT
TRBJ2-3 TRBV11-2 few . CASSFPVEGRTPDTQYF TGTGCCAGCAGCTTTCCCGTCGAGGGCCGTACTCCAGATACGCAGTATTTT
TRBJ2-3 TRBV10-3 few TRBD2 CAISESTSGVSTDTQYF TGTGCCATCAGTGAGTCGACTAGCGGGGTGAGCACAGATACGCAGTATTTT
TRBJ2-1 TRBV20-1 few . CSARVSTTSSYNEQFF TGCAGTGCTAGAGTTTCGACAACCAGCTCCTACAATGAGCAGTTCTTC